A selection of T cell receptor beta chains follows, all from one sample in a study of blood T cell repertoires in COVID-19. TCRdb keeps only in-frame clones here, not all; method: immunoSEQ multiplex PCR. The sample has about 69,000 clones, 79% seen once. The sample taken for sequencing was peripheral blood. The origin of the receptors is a man in his sixties with acute or convalescent COVID-19. The CDR3 runs from the conserved cysteine through the conserved F or W. The D gene is left open where the match is weak. Not all rows give a size; the values are once, few, many and, for expanded clones, a class.

j_call	cdr3_length	clone_size	d_call	v_call	cdr3_aa	cdr3_nt
TRBJ1-4	15	-	TRBD1	TRBV4-2	CASSQATGGHEKLFF	TGTGCCAGCAGCCAAGCGACAGGGGGGCATGAAAAACTGTTTTTT
TRBJ2-5	14	-	TRBD2	TRBV5-1	CASSLVSGKETQYF	TGCGCCAGCAGCTTGGTTAGCGGGAAAGAGACCCAGTACTTC
TRBJ1-2	18	-	TRBD1	TRBV11-2	CASSLGAGGLESNYGYTF	TGTGCCAGCAGCTTAGGTGCAGGGGGCCTAGAATCTAACTATGGCTACACCTTC
TRBJ2-2	15	few	TRBD1	TRBV7-7	CASSPIQGAPGELFF	TGTGCTAGCAGCCCGATACAGGGGGCTCCCGGGGAGCTGTTTTTT
TRBJ1-1	14	-	TRBD1	TRBV2	CASSEGQLGTEAFF	TGTGCCAGCAGTGAGGGACAGCTTGGGACTGAAGCTTTCTTT
TRBJ1-5	16	-	-	TRBV18	CASSPVSGGSNQPQHF	TGTGCCAGCTCACCAGTGTCGGGGGGGAGCAATCAGCCCCAGCATTTT
TRBJ1-3	18	-	TRBD1	TRBV15	CATSGRTPRTGSGNTIYF	TGTGCCACCAGCGGCCGAACACCGCGGACAGGCTCTGGAAACACCATATATTTT
TRBJ2-5	15	-	-	TRBV11-1	CASSFAGAAGETQYF	TGTGCCAGCAGCTTTGCGGGGGCCGCCGGAGAGACCCAGTACTTC
TRBJ2-1	8	few	TRBD2	TRBV30	CASGGVIF	TGTGCCTCCGGGGGGGTAATCTTC
TRBJ1-2	13	-	-	TRBV24-1	CATSEEASYGYTF	TGTGCCACCAGTGAAGAAGCTTCCTATGGCTACACCTTC
TRBJ1-2	17	-	-	TRBV4-1	CASSQTMDLAFRYGYTF	TGCGCCAGCAGCCAAACTATGGATCTAGCATTTCGGTATGGCTACACCTTC